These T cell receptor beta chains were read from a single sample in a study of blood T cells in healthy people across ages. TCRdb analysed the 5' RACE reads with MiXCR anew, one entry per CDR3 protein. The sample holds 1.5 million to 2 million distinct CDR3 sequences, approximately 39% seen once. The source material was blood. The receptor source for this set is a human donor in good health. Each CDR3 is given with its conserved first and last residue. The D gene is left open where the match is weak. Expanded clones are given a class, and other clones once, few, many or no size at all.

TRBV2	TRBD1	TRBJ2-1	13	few	CASSPTGVNEQFF	TGTGCCAGCAGTCCGACAGGGGTTAATGAGCAGTTCTTC
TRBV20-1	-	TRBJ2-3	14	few	CSARGAVRTDTQYF	TGCAGTGCTAGAGGGGCAGTGCGCACAGATACGCAGTATTTT
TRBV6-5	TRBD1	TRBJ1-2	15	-	CASSHPGQGHYGYTF	TGTGCCAGCAGCCACCCGGGACAGGGGCACTATGGCTACACCTTC
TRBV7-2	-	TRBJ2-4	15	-	CASSLEVVGGRVQYF	TGTGCCAGCAGCCTCGAGGTAGTGGGGGGGCGGGTGCAGTACTTC
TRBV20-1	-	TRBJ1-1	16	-	CSARHPTPGMNTEAFF	TGCAGTGCTAGACACCCGACACCGGGGATGAACACTGAAGCTTTCTTT
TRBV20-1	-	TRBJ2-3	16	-	CSGLGLVTGYTDTQYF	TGCAGTGGGTTGGGACTAGTGACAGGGTACACAGATACGCAGTATTTT
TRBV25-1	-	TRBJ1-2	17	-	CASSEYTAGQMNYGYTF	TGTGCCAGCAGTGAATATACTGCCGGGCAAATGAACTATGGCTACACCTTC
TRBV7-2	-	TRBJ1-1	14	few	CASSLGGPITEAFF	TGTGCCAGCAGCCTGGGCGGCCCAATCACTGAAGCTTTCTTT
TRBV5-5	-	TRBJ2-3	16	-	CASSPWVAGGTDTQYF	TGTGCCAGCAGCCCCTGGGTGGCAGGAGGCACAGATACGCAGTATTTT
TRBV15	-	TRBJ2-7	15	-	CATSRDIAAAYEQYF	TGTGCCACCAGCAGAGACATAGCGGCTGCCTACGAGCAGTACTTC
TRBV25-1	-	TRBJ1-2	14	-	CASSGSGTHYGYTF	TGTGCCAGCAGTGGGTCCGGGACTCACTATGGCTACACCTTC
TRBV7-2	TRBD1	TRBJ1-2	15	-	CASSFTREGAYGYTF	TGTGCCAGCAGCTTTACTAGGGAGGGGGCCTACGGCTACACCTTC
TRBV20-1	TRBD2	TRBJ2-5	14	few	CSALGLRGEETQYF	TGCAGTGCTTTAGGACTCCGGGGGGAAGAGACCCAGTACTTC
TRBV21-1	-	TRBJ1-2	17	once	CASSKVVAAPIYYGYTF	TGTGCCAGCAGCAAAGTTGTGGCCGCCCCGATTTACTATGGCTACACCTTC
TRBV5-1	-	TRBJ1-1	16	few	CASSLPRGGLNTEAFF	TGCGCCAGCAGCTTGCCTCGCGGGGGGCTCAACACTGAAGCTTTCTTT
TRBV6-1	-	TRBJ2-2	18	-	CASSEALRLIGNTGELFF	TGTGCCAGCAGTGAAGCGCTAAGACTGATCGGGAACACCGGGGAGCTGTTTTTT
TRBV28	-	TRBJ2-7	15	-	CASSPPPGSSYEQYF	TGTGCCAGCAGCCCGCCGCCAGGGAGTTCCTACGAGCAGTACTTC
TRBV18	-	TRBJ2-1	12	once	CASSHEDNGQFF	TGTGCCAGCAGTCACGAAGACAATGGGCAGTTCTTC
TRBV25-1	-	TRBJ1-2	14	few	CASSESGLADGYTF	TGTGCCAGCAGTGAATCGGGACTTGCAGACGGCTACACCTTC
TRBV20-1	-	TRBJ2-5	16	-	CSAHIIIAEPGETQYF	TGCAGTGCTCATATTATCATAGCGGAGCCAGGGGAGACCCAGTACTTC
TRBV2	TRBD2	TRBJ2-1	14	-	CASQGLADYNEQFF	TGTGCAAGCCAGGGACTAGCGGACTACAATGAGCAGTTCTTC
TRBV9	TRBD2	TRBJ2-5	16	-	CASSVSASGGQETQYF	TGTGCCAGCAGCGTCTCGGCTAGCGGGGGACAAGAGACCCAGTACTTC
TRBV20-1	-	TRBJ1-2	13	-	CSATAPGIYGYTF	TGCAGTGCTACTGCCCCAGGGATCTATGGCTACACCTTC
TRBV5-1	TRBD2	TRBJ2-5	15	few	CASSLAGTSSETQYF	TGCGCCAGCAGCTTGGCCGGGACTAGTAGCGAGACCCAGTACTTC
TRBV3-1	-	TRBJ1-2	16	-	CASSHGVRDTGSGYTF	TGTGCCAGCAGCCACGGAGTTAGGGACACAGGGAGTGGCTACACCTTC
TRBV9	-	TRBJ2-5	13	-	CASSVDSYETQYF	TGTGCCAGCAGCGTCGATAGCTATGAGACCCAGTACTTC
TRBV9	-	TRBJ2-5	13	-	CASSRTTQETQYF	TGTGCCAGCAGTCGGACAACCCAAGAGACCCAGTACTTC
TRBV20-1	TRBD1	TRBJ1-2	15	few	CSARARVRDSYGYTF	TGCAGTGCTAGAGCTAGAGTCAGGGACAGCTATGGCTACACCTTC
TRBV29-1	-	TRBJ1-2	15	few	CSVDPTGLVAYGYTF	TGCAGCGTGGACCCGACAGGACTGGTGGCTTATGGCTACACCTTC
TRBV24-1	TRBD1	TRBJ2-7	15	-	CVTSDSQGQAYEQYF	TGTGTCACCAGTGATTCACAAGGACAGGCCTACGAGCAGTACTTC
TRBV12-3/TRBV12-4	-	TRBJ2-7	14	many	CASSFTGESYEQYF	TGTGCCAGCAGCTTCACCGGAGAGTCCTACGAGCAGTACTTC
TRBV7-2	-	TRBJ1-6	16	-	CASSLVASGLRSPLHF	TGTGCCAGCAGCTTAGTGGCGTCAGGGTTGAGATCACCCCTCCACTTT
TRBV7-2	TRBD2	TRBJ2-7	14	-	CASSSPGGAYEQYF	TGTGCCAGCAGCTCACCCGGGGGGGCCTACGAGCAGTACTTC
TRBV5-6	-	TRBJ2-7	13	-	CASSRLMGGEQYF	TGTGCCAGCAGCCGCCTCATGGGGGGCGAGCAGTACTTC
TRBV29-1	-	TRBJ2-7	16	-	CSVELMDDRGMDEQYF	TGCAGCGTTGAGTTGATGGACGACCGAGGTATGGACGAGCAGTACTTC
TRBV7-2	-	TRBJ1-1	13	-	CASSSTPGTEAFF	TGTGCCAGCAGCTCGACCCCGGGTACTGAAGCTTTCTTT
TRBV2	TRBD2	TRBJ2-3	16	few	CASNKELAGNTGTQYF	TGTGCCAGCAACAAGGAACTAGCGGGGAACACAGGTACGCAGTATTTT
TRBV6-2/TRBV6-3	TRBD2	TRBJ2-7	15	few	CASSYNLAGVYEQYF	TGTGCCAGCAGTTACAACTTAGCGGGCGTCTACGAGCAGTACTTC
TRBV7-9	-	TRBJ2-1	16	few	CASSLAATDKDNEQFF	TGTGCCAGCAGCTTAGCGGCTACCGATAAGGACAATGAGCAGTTCTTC
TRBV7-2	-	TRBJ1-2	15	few	CASVYTGGAGYGYTF	TGTGCCAGCGTATATACGGGGGGCGCTGGGTATGGCTACACCTTC
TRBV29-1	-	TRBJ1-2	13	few	CSVEDGDLYGYTF	TGCAGCGTTGAAGATGGGGACCTCTATGGCTACACCTTC
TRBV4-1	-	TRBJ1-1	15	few	CASSQRRGADTEAFF	TGCGCCAGCAGCCAAAGAAGGGGCGCGGACACTGAAGCTTTCTTT